This T cell receptor beta chain stems from a study of blood T cell repertoires in COVID-19. As for the study in general: Samples of COVID-19 (acute and convalescent) were obtained from the United States, Italy and Spain. Sample material is recorded as cDNA or gDNA derived from T cells, B-cell-depleted T cells, or PBMCs.

Study processing details: For nucleated cells, counts were estimated from reference gene primer amplification. Clones were read by immunoSEQ multiplex PCR, and TCRdb kept only the in-frame ones, dropping some. V and J calls and clone size come straight from that table; D and trimming were deduced from the DNA. Of about 210,000 clones in the sample, less than 90% were seen once. Sequencing input: peripheral blood. This sequence originates from a middle-aged man with acute or convalescent COVID-19.

CDR3 amino acids: CASRVTGTNEKLFF. CDR3 sequence (DNA): TGCGCCAGCAGAGTGACAGGGACTAATGAAAAACTGTTTTTT. J is TRBJ1-4 and V is TRBV10-2; 7 nucleotides align to TRBD1. Germline V lookup: CDR1 WSHSY, CDR2 SAAADI. Unmatched junction bases numbered 3, after V lost 6 bases and J lost 2 bases. This CDR3 contains 14 residues.